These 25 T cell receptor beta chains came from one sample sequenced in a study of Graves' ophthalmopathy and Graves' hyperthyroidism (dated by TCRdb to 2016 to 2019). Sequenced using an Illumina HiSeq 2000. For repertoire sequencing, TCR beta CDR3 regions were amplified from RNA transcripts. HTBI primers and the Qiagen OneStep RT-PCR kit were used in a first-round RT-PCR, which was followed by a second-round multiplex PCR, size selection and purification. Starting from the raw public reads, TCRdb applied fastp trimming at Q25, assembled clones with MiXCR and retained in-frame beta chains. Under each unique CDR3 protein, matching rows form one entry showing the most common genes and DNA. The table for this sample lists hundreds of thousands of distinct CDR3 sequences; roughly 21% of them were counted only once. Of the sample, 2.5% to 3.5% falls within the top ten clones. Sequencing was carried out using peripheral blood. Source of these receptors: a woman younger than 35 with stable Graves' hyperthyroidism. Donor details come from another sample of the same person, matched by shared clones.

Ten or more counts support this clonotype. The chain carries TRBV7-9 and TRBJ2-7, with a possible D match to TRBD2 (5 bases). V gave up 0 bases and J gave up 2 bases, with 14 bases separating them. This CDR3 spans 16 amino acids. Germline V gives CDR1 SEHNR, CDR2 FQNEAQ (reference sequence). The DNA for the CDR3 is TGTGCCAGCAGCTTAGCTGGTAGCGTTCAAGCCTACGAGCAGTACTTC. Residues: CASSLAGSVQAYEQYF. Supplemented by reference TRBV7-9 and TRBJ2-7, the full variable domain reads DTGVSQNPRHKITKRGQNVTFRCDPISEHNRLYWYRQTLGQGPEFLTYFQNEAQLEKSRLLSDRFSAERPKGSFSTLEIQRTEQGDSAMYLCASSLAGSVQAYEQYFGPGTRLTVT.

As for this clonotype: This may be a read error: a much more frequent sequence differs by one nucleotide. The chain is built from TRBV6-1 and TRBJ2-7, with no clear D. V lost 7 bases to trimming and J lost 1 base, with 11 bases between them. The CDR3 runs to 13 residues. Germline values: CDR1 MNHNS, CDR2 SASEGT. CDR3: CASTLLGSYEQYF. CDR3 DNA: TGTGCCAGCACCCTTTTGGGATCCTACGAGCAGTACTTC.

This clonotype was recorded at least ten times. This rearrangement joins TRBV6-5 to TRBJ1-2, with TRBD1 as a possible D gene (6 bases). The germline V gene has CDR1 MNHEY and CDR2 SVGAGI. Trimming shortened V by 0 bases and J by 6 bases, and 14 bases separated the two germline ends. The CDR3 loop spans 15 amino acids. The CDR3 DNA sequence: TGTGCCAGCAGTTACTCCCCAGGGGTTATGCATGGCTACACCTTC. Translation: CASSYSPGVMHGYTF.

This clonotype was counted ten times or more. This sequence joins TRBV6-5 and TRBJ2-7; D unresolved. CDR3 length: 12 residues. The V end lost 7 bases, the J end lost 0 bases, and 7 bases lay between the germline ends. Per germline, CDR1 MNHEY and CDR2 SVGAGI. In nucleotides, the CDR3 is TGTGCCAGCACAATGGGCTCCTACGAGCAGTACTTC. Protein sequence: CASTMGSYEQYF.

DNA for the CDR3: TGTGCCATTGCGACCGCTTCCCGAGACATTCAGTACTTC. It translates to CAIATASRDIQYF. V is TRBV6-2 or TRBV6-3 and J is TRBJ2-4, with D hard to call. CDR3 size: 13 residues. The ends were cut back, 10 bases at V and 8 bases at J, with 18 bases in the middle. Germline V CDR1 and CDR2: MNHEY, SVGEGT.

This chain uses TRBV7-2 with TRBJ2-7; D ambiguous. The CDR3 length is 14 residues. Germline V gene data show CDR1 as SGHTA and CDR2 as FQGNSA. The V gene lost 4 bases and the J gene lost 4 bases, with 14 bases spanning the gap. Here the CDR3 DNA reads TGTGCCAGCAGCTCAACCATGTCGGGTTACGAGCAGTACTTC. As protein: CASSSTMSGYEQYF.

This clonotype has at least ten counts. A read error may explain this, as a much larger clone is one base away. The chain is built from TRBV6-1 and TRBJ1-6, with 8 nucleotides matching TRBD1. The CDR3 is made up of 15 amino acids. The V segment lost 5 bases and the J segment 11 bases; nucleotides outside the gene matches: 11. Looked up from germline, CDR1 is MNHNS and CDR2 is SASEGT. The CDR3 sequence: CASSPGGRRNPPLHF. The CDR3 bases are TGTGCCAGCAGTCCAGGGGGCCGACGGAATCCACCCCTCCACTTT.

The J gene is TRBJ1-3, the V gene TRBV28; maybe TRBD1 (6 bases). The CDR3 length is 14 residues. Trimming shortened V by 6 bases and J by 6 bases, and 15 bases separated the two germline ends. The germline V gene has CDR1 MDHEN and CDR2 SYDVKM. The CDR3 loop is CASSPPGHINTIYF. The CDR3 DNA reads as TGTGCCAGCAGCCCCCCGGGACACATAAACACCATATATTTT.

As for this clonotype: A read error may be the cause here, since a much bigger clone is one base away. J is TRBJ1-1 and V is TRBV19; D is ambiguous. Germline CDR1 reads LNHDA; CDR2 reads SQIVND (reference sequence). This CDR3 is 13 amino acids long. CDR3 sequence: CASQLQANTEACF. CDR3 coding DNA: TGTGCCAGTCAACTCCAAGCGAACACTGAAGCTTGCTTT.

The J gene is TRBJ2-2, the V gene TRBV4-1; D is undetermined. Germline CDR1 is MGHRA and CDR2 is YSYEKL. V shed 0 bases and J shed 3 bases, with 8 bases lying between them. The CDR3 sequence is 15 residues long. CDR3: CASSQDRHYTGELFF. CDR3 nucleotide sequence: TGCGCCAGCAGCCAAGATAGGCACTACACCGGGGAGCTGTTTTTT.

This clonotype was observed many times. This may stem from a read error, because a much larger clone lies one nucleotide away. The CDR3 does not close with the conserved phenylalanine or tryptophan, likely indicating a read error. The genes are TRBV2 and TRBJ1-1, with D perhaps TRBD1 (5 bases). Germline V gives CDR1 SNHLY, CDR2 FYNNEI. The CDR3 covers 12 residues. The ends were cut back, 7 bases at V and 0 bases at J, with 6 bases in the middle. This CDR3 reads CASMGLNTEAFS. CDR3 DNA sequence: TGTGCCAGCATGGGGCTGAACACTGAAGCTTTCTCT.

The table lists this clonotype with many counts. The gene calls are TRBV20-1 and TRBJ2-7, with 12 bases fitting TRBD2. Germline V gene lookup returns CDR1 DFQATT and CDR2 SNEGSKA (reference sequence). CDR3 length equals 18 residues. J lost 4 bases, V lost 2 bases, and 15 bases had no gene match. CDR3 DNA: TGCAGTGCTAGATTTATGGGGCTAGCGGGAGGGCCGGTGTACGAGCAGTACTTC. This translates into CSARFMGLAGGPVYEQYF.

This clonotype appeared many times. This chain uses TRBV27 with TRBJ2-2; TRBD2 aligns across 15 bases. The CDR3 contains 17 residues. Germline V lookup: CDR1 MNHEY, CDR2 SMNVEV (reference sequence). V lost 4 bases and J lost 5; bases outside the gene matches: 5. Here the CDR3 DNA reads TGTGCCAGCAGTTGGACTAGCGGGAGGGCCTTAACCGGGGAGCTGTTTTTT. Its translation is CASSWTSGRALTGELFF.

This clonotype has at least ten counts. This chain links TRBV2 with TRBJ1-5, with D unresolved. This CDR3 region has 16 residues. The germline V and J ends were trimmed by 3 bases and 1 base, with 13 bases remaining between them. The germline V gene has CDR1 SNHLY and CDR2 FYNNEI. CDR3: CASSEEGGGSNQPQHF. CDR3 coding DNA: TGTGCCAGCAGTGAGGAGGGCGGTGGGAGCAATCAGCCCCAGCATTTT. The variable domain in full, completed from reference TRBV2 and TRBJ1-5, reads EPEVTQTPSHQVTQMGQEVILRCVPISNHLYFYWYRQILGQKVEFLVSFYNNEISEKSEIFDDQFSVERPDGSNFTLKIRSTKLEDSAMYFCASSEEGGGSNQPQHFGDGTRLSIL.

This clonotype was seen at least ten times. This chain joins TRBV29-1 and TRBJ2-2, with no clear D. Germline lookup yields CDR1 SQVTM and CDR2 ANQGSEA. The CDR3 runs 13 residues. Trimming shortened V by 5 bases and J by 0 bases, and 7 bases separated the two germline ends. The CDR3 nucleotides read TGCAGCGTTAGGTGGGCGAACACCGGGGAGCTGTTTTTT. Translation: CSVRWANTGELFF.

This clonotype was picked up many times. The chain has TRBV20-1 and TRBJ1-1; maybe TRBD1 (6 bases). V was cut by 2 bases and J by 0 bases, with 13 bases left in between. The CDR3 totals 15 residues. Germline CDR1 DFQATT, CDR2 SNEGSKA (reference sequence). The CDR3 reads CSARLGAQMNTEAFF. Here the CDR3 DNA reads TGCAGTGCTAGATTGGGGGCCCAAATGAACACTGAAGCTTTCTTT.

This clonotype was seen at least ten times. The CDR3 sequence is CASSLPGWETQYF. The CDR3 DNA reads as TGTGCCAGCAGCTTACCTGGGTGGGAGACCCAGTACTTC. V and J are TRBV11-2 and TRBJ2-5; the D is unclear. The CDR3 sequence is 13 residues long. V was trimmed by 2 bases and J by 5 bases, leaving 9 bases between them. The V gene's germline CDR1 is SGHAT and CDR2 FQNNGV. Full variable domain (missing parts from reference TRBV11-2 and TRBJ2-5): EAGVAQSPRYKIIEKRQSVAFWCNPISGHATLYWYQQILGQGPKLLIQFQNNGVVDDSQLPKDRFSAERLKGVDSTLKIQPAKLEDSAVYLCASSLPGWETQYFGPGTRLLVL.

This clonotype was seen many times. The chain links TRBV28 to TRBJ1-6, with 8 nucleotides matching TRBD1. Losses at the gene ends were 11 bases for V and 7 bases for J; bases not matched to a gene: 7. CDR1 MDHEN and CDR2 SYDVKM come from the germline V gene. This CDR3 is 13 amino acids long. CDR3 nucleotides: TGTGCCGGCCAGACAGGGGACAATTCACCCCTCCACTTT. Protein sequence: CAGQTGDNSPLHF.

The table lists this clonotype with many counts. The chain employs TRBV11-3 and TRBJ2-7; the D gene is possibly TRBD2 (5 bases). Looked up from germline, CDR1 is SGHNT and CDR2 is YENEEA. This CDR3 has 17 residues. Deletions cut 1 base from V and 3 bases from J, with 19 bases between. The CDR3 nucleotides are TGTGCCAGCAGCTTAGTATTCGGGAAACCTACCTACTACGAGCAGTACTTC. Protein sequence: CASSLVFGKPTYYEQYF. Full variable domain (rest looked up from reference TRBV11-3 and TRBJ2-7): EAGVVQSPRYKIIEKKQPVAFWCNPISGHNTLYWYLQNLGQGPELLIRYENEEAVDDSQLPKDRFSAERLKGVDSTLKIQPAELGDSAVYLCASSLVFGKPTYYEQYFGPGTRLTVT.

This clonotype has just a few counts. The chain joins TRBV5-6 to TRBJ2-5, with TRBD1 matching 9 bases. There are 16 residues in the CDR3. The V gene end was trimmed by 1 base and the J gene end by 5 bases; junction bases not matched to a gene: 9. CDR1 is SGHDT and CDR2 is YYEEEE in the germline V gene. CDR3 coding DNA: TGTGCCAGCAGCTTGACCTGGGACAGGGTTAGGGAGACCCAGTACTTC. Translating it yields CASSLTWDRVRETQYF.

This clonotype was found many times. In DNA, the CDR3 is TGCGCCAGCCTTCCCGGTCCGGGAGAAGAAGAGACCCAGTACTTC. Translated, it gives CASLPGPGEEETQYF. The chain combines TRBV5-1 with TRBJ2-5; tentative D call: TRBD2 (6 bases). The CDR3 covers 15 residues. V was cut by 7 bases and J by 3 bases, with 19 bases left in between. Germline lookup yields CDR1 SGHRS and CDR2 YFSETQ.

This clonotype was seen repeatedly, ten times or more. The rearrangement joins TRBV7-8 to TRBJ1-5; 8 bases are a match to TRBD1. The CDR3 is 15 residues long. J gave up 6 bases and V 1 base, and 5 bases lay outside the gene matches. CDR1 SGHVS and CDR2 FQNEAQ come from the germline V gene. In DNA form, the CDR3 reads TGTGCCAGCAGCTTAGGCCAGGGGGCTGGTCAGCCCCAGCATTTT. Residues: CASSLGQGAGQPQHF. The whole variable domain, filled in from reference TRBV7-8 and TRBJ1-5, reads GAGVSQSPRYKVAKRGQDVALRCDPISGHVSLFWYQQALGQGPEFLTYFQNEAQLDKSGLPSDRFFAERPEGSVSTLKIQRTQQEDSAVYLCASSLGQGAGQPQHFGDGTRLSIL.

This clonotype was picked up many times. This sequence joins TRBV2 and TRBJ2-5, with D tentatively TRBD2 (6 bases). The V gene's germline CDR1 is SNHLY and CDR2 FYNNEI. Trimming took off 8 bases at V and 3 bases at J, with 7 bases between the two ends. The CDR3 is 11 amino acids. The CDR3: CASEREETQYF. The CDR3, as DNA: TGTGCCAGCGAGCGGGAAGAGACCCAGTACTTC.

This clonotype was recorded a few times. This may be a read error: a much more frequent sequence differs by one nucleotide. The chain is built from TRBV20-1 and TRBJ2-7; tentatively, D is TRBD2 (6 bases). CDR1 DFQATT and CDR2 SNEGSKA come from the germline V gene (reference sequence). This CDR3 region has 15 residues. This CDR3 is CSASPTGRSSYEQCF. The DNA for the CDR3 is TGCAGTGCTAGCCCCACGGGGAGGAGTTCCTACGAGCAGTGCTTC.

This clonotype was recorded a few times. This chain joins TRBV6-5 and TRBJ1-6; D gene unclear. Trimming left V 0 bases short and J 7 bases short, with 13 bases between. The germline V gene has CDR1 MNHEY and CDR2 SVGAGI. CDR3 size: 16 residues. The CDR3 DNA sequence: TGTGCCAGCAGTTACTCGACGCCCGTTTTGAATTCACCCCTCCACTTT. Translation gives CASSYSTPVLNSPLHF.